This entry lists 12 T cell receptor beta chains sequenced from one sample in a study of blood T cell repertoires in COVID-19. TCRdb keeps only in-frame clones here, not all; method: immunoSEQ multiplex PCR. The sample consists of approximately 63,000 clones, approximately 90% of them appearing once. The sample was peripheral blood. All receptors derive from an older woman with COVID-19, enrolled during active disease.

The chain combines TRBV28 with TRBJ1-3, with TRBD1 matching 7 bases. The V gene's germline CDR1 is MDHEN and CDR2 SYDVKM. The trim removed 4 bases at V and 2 bases at J, leaving 5 bases unmatched. This CDR3 is 15 amino acids long. The CDR3 loop reads CASSSPRGAGNTIYF. CDR3 nucleotide sequence: TGTGCCAGCAGTTCCCCCAGGGGGGCTGGAAACACCATATATTTT.

This sequence joins TRBV30 and TRBJ1-6; D gene unclear. The CDR3 is 11 residues long. Germline CDR1 GTSNPN, CDR2 SVGIG (reference sequence). V lost 4 bases and J 12 bases, leaving 10 bases between the germline ends. CDR3 in amino acids: CAWKRGLPLHF. CDR3 coding DNA: TGTGCCTGGAAAAGAGGGCTACCCCTCCACTTT.

This clone has more than one count but fewer than ten. CDR3 nucleotide sequence: TGCAGTGCTAGTGTCCCAACTGCGGGTTTGTACTTC. It is translated as CSASVPTAGLYF. The chain recombines TRBV20-1 with TRBJ2-5, with D tentatively TRBD2 (5 bases). This CDR3 region has 12 residues. Trimming took off 3 bases at V and 13 bases at J, with 18 bases between the two ends. Per germline, CDR1 DFQATT and CDR2 SNEGSKA (reference sequence).

V usage is TRBV2 and J usage is TRBJ2-5, with D possibly TRBD1 on 6 matching bases. Looked up from germline, CDR1 is SNHLY and CDR2 is FYNNEI. With 1 base removed from V and 2 bases from J, the gap between germline ends came to 8 bases. This CDR3 contains 14 residues. This chain's CDR3 is CASSEVRGQETQYF. CDR3 DNA sequence: TGTGCCAGCAGTGAAGTCAGGGGACAAGAGACCCAGTACTTC.

The chain links TRBV4-3 to TRBJ2-7; 9 bases match TRBD1. The CDR3 is 17 amino acids. Losses at the gene ends were 3 bases for V and 0 bases for J; bases not matched to a gene: 9. In germline, CDR1 is LGHNA, CDR2 YSLEER. The CDR3 DNA reads as TGCGCCAGCAGCCAGAGGGCCGGGACAGGGAGCTCCTACGAGCAGTACTTC. Protein product: CASSQRAGTGSSYEQYF.

This chain connects TRBV6-5 to TRBJ1-6; possible D gene TRBD1, 6 bases. CDR3 length: 13 residues. Germline V gene sequence: CDR1 MNHEY, CDR2 SVGAGI. Trimming removed 6 bases at V and 9 bases at J, with 12 bases between. Here the CDR3 reads CASRGQRSSPLHF. CDR3 sequence (DNA): TGTGCCAGCAGAGGACAGAGGAGTTCACCCCTCCACTTT.

This clone was seen only once. The rearrangement joins TRBV10-1 to TRBJ2-7; weak D call: TRBD1 (5 bases). V was clipped by 7 bases and J by 2 bases, with 12 bases between them. Germline CDR1 reads WNHNN; CDR2 reads SYGVQD (reference sequence). This CDR3 region has 13 residues. CDR3 coding DNA: TGCGCCAGCACACAGGCGGTGACCTACGAGCAGTACTTC. Translated, it gives CASTQAVTYEQYF.

The V and J genes are TRBV5-1 and TRBJ1-2; 7 positions agree with TRBD1. Germline trimming cut 3 bases from V and 5 bases from J; bases unmatched to any gene: 7. The CDR3 has 14 residues. Germline-derived CDR1 and CDR2 are SGHRS and YFSETQ. CDR3 amino acids: CASSSTSTGYGYTF. CDR3 nucleotide sequence: TGCGCCAGCAGCTCGACATCGACAGGGTATGGCTACACCTTC.

The J gene is TRBJ2-7, the V gene TRBV7-3; D may be TRBD1 (6 bases). The CDR3 covers 14 residues. Germline V gene lookup returns CDR1 SGHTA and CDR2 FQGTGA. V dropped 5 bases and J dropped 5 bases, with 16 bases sitting between them. The CDR3 DNA sequence: TGTGCCAGCAGCCCACAGGGTAGGGGGAACGAGCAGTACTTC. Translation: CASSPQGRGNEQYF.

The chain recombines TRBV10-3 with TRBJ2-7; 11 bases match TRBD1. CDR3 length equals 14 residues. Trimming cost V 10 bases and J 4 bases; bases outside gene matches: 9. The germline CDR1 and CDR2 sequences are ENHRY and SYGVKD. CDR3 DNA sequence: TGTGCCACGGGAAGGGGGACAGGGGGATACGAGCAGTACTTC. Encoded protein: CATGRGTGGYEQYF.

This chain joins TRBV7-2 and TRBJ2-1; 9 bases fit TRBD2. J was trimmed by 12 bases and V by 2 bases; bases with no gene match: 14. Germline assignment: CDR1 SGHTA and CDR2 FQGNSA. This CDR3 contains 16 residues. The CDR3 DNA follows: TGTGCCAGCAGCTTAAAATTAGCGGGAGTAGTAAGGCGGCAGTTCTTC. This encodes CASSLKLAGVVRRQFF.

The rearrangement links TRBV18 to TRBJ2-5; weak D call: TRBD2 (5 bases). Germline V gene data show CDR1 as KGHSH and CDR2 as LQKENI. Trimming removed 2 bases at V and 2 bases at J, with 9 bases between. CDR3 length: 14 residues. CDR3 nucleotide sequence: TGTGCCAGCTCACCAATCCGGGGTCAAGAGACCCAGTACTTC. As protein: CASSPIRGQETQYF.